The entry below gives a single T cell receptor (beta chain) sequence along with its context. The antigen it recognizes is unknown. Base qualities are not at hand, and no much larger clone is one base apart. Trimming takes 7 bases off V and 7 bases off J; junction bases not matched to a gene: 13. Taken from cysteine to phenylalanine, the CDR3 has 14 residues. Only the CDR3 DNA is retained, 42 bases long and in frame from the first base. CDR1 and CDR2 were assigned from the germline V gene as SGHRS and YFSETQ. Library generation was performed with the immunoSEQ multiplex PCR assay. As for the original processing: A statistical classification framework was developed to diagnose cytomegalovirus status using the catalog of TCR beta chain sequences. Not all clones reach the TCRdb copy of this immuneACCESS table, which keeps in-frame sequences only. Checked studies attribute under half of the gap to unresolved V genes and leave the rest unexplained. Clonal size and the V and J genes are those of that table, whereas D and trimming came from the DNA. The sample includes approximately 190,000 clones, with 75% to 90% observed a single time. Clones ranked in the top ten supply about 7% of the sample.

This record comes from a study of cytomegalovirus exposure and HLA in healthy donors (dated by TCRdb to about 2017). Turning to the overall study: A later analysis indicated that the roughly 120 validation repertoires were generated on the platform also employed for the 700 or so repertoires of the first cohort. The study was designed to test whether signatures of past pathogen exposure could be identified by cataloging public T cell receptors. In addition to the first cohort of 666 subjects, a separate validation cohort of approximately 120 different subjects was used. To predict cytomegalovirus infection status, the study brought together high-throughput TCR immunosequencing, statistical association of individual TCRs with disease status, and machine learning.

Separate from the roughly 630-subject first cohort, the validation cohort of 90 to 150 subjects was the group to which the donors belonged. General study outcomes and caveats: While some public TCRs were present in many individuals, most TCR sequences turned up only very rarely across donors. In vitro tests confirmed that a few of the cytomegalovirus-associated TCR beta chains recognize cytomegalovirus antigens. Subsequent analysis determined that TCRs grouped into clusters in the first cohort also showed a tendency toward co-occurrence across the 120 or so validation repertoires, and approximately 93% of cluster scores exceeded 0. The study gave a list of some 150 TCR beta chains associated with cytomegalovirus. It was suggested by the authors that the approach could potentially be generalized to other disease states and immunological phenotypes. The validation cohort had no HLA typing available for a later analysis, so co-occurrence within that cohort was assessed over all 120 or so repertoires. Cytomegalovirus status was reported to be diagnosed by the classifier with high specificity and sensitivity in both the original and validation cohorts.

This TCR was sampled from a man in his late teens or twenties in good health and CMV-seropositive. The chain is encoded by TRBV5-1 joined to TRBJ1-2, with 7 central nucleotides matching TRBD1. Input material: PBMCs. In nucleotides, the sequence is TGCGCCAGCGGAGCCACAGGGGAAGGTGGTGGCTACACCTTC. Its amino acids are CASGATGEGGGYTF.